This is a list of T cell receptor beta chains from one sample in a study of blood T cells in healthy people across ages. TCRdb recomputed calls from the 5' RACE reads with MiXCR, one row per CDR3 protein. Here the sample spans 800,000 or so distinct CDR3 sequences, approximately 65% being singletons. The sequencing sample was made of blood. The receptors derive from a man aged 30 to 39 in good health. Each CDR3 is given with its conserved first and last residue. A D gene is named only where the DNA matches it firmly. Not all rows give a size; the values are once, few, many and, for expanded clones, a class.

j_gene: TRBJ2-7
v_gene: TRBV13
abundance: NA
d_gene: NA
CDR3nt: TGTGCCAGCAGCTCCCTTAGACAGGACGAGCAGTACTTC
CDR3aa: CASSSLRQDEQYF

j_gene: TRBJ2-7
v_gene: TRBV10-3
abundance: NA
d_gene: NA
CDR3nt: TGTGCCATCAGTGACGGGCCGGATAGCTCCTACGAGCAGTACTTC
CDR3aa: CAISDGPDSSYEQYF

j_gene: TRBJ2-5
v_gene: TRBV3-1
abundance: NA
d_gene: TRBD2
CDR3nt: TGTGCCAGCAGCCATCATCTGCGGGGGGAGACCCAGTACTTC
CDR3aa: CASSHHLRGETQYF

j_gene: TRBJ2-4
v_gene: TRBV20-1
abundance: NA
d_gene: NA
CDR3nt: TGCGGTGCTAGGGGGGGGGGGACCAAAAACATTCAGTACTTC
CDR3aa: CGARGGGTKNIQYF

j_gene: TRBJ2-7
v_gene: TRBV6-1
abundance: NA
d_gene: NA
CDR3nt: TGTGCCAGCAGTGAGCGGTTCAACGAGCAGTACTTC
CDR3aa: CASSERFNEQYF

j_gene: TRBJ2-5
v_gene: TRBV7-3
abundance: once
d_gene: NA
CDR3nt: TGTGCCAGCAGCTTAAATGGCAGGTCCAAAGAGACCCAGTACTTC
CDR3aa: CASSLNGRSKETQYF

j_gene: TRBJ2-7
v_gene: TRBV5-1
abundance: NA
d_gene: TRBD1
CDR3nt: TGCGCCAGCAGCTTGCCGGATTCAGGGGGCCCCTACGAGCAGTACTTC
CDR3aa: CASSLPDSGGPYEQYF

j_gene: TRBJ1-6
v_gene: TRBV7-2
abundance: NA
d_gene: NA
CDR3nt: TGTGCCAGCAGCCTAGAGGCGACCGGCAATAATTCACCCCTCCACTTT
CDR3aa: CASSLEATGNNSPLHF

j_gene: TRBJ2-7
v_gene: TRBV28
abundance: NA
d_gene: NA
CDR3nt: TGTGCCAGCAGTTTCCAGGGGCGGTTAAACTCCTACGAGCAGTACTTC
CDR3aa: CASSFQGRLNSYEQYF

j_gene: TRBJ2-1
v_gene: TRBV13
abundance: NA
d_gene: NA
CDR3nt: TGTGCCAGCAGCTTAGCGCCCTGGGATGAGCAGTTCTTC
CDR3aa: CASSLAPWDEQFF

j_gene: TRBJ2-1
v_gene: TRBV7-9
abundance: NA
d_gene: TRBD2
CDR3nt: TGTGCCAGCAGCTTGAGCGCGGGGGGAAACTCCTACAATGAGCAGTTCTTC
CDR3aa: CASSLSAGGNSYNEQFF

j_gene: TRBJ2-1
v_gene: TRBV29-1
abundance: NA
d_gene: TRBD1
CDR3nt: TGCAGCGAGCGGACAGGGTATGGCAATGAGCAGTTCTTC
CDR3aa: CSERTGYGNEQFF

j_gene: TRBJ1-2
v_gene: TRBV5-1
abundance: NA
d_gene: TRBD1
CDR3nt: TGCGCCAGCAGCTTGCCGACAGGGAGTGGCTACACCTTC
CDR3aa: CASSLPTGSGYTF

j_gene: TRBJ1-4
v_gene: TRBV6-1
abundance: NA
d_gene: NA
CDR3nt: TGTGCCTCTTCATCGACCACGCCGGGGGCTAATGAAAAACTGTTTTTT
CDR3aa: CASSSTTPGANEKLFF

j_gene: TRBJ2-3
v_gene: TRBV7-3
abundance: few
d_gene: TRBD2
CDR3nt: TGTGCCAGCAGCTCGAATCTAGCGGGGGACACAGATACGCAGTATTTT
CDR3aa: CASSSNLAGDTDTQYF

j_gene: TRBJ2-5
v_gene: TRBV3-1
abundance: NA
d_gene: NA
CDR3nt: TGTGCCAGCAGCCAAGTCGGCCATGTTGGTGAGACCCAGTACTTC
CDR3aa: CASSQVGHVGETQYF

j_gene: TRBJ2-1
v_gene: TRBV9
abundance: NA
d_gene: NA
CDR3nt: TGTGCCAGCAGCGTAGAGAGGCGAAATGAGCAGTTCTTC
CDR3aa: CASSVERRNEQFF

j_gene: TRBJ2-7
v_gene: TRBV6-6
abundance: NA
d_gene: NA
CDR3nt: TGTGCCAGCAGTCTCAGGGTTATCGACGAGCAGTACTTC
CDR3aa: CASSLRVIDEQYF

j_gene: TRBJ2-1
v_gene: TRBV20-1
abundance: NA
d_gene: NA
CDR3nt: TGCAGTGCTACTTGGGGGAGCTCCTACAATGAGCAGTTCTTC
CDR3aa: CSATWGSSYNEQFF

j_gene: TRBJ2-7
v_gene: TRBV5-1
abundance: NA
d_gene: NA
CDR3nt: TGTGCCACGAGGAGGGGACCCCAATCCTACGAGCAGTACTTC
CDR3aa: CATRRGPQSYEQYF

j_gene: TRBJ1-5
v_gene: TRBV20-1
abundance: few
d_gene: NA
CDR3nt: TGCAGTGCTAGAGATATGGGGACAATGACCCAGCCCCAGCATTTT
CDR3aa: CSARDMGTMTQPQHF

j_gene: TRBJ2-7
v_gene: TRBV27
abundance: NA
d_gene: TRBD2
CDR3nt: TGTGCCAGCAAGATAGGCAGGGAGGGTTACGAGCAGTACTTC
CDR3aa: CASKIGREGYEQYF

j_gene: TRBJ1-5
v_gene: TRBV7-2
abundance: once
d_gene: NA
CDR3nt: TGTGCCAGCAGCTTAGCAGACAGGCTCAATCAGCCCCAGCATTTT
CDR3aa: CASSLADRLNQPQHF

j_gene: TRBJ2-1
v_gene: TRBV5-1
abundance: NA
d_gene: TRBD1
CDR3nt: TGCGCCAGCCTTCCCGGGACAGAAAACTACAATGAGCAGTTCTTC
CDR3aa: CASLPGTENYNEQFF

j_gene: TRBJ2-1
v_gene: TRBV7-3
abundance: NA
d_gene: TRBD1
CDR3nt: TGTGCCAGCAGCTTAAGCGGACAGGGCAATGAGCAGTTCTTC
CDR3aa: CASSLSGQGNEQFF

j_gene: TRBJ2-3
v_gene: TRBV10-3
abundance: NA
d_gene: NA
CDR3nt: TGTGCCATCAGTCGGAGCACAGATACGCAGTATTTT
CDR3aa: CAISRSTDTQYF

j_gene: TRBJ1-2
v_gene: TRBV25-1
abundance: NA
d_gene: TRBD1
CDR3nt: TGTGCCAGCAGTGAATGGGACAGCCTCTATGGCTACACCTTC
CDR3aa: CASSEWDSLYGYTF